These T cell receptor beta chains were read from a single sample in a study of shared clonotypes between healthy human individuals. Some clones are missing from TCRdb's copy, which holds only in-frame ones; the method was immunoSEQ multiplex PCR. The sample yields approximately 100,000 clones, about 67% seen once. The sequenced sample was memory CD8+ T cells sorted from blood. These receptors originate from a woman aged 25 to 39 in good health. CDR3s include the opening cysteine and the closing phenylalanine or tryptophan. A D gene is named only where the DNA matches it firmly. Size tells how often a clone was seen (once, few, many) or the class of an expanded clone, and some rows leave it out.

NA,TRBV5-4,NA,TRBJ2-5,TGTGCCAGCAGCTTGGGTCTAGCAGCGTACCAAGAGACCCAGTACTTC,CASSLGLAAYQETQYF
NA,TRBV28,NA,TRBJ1-2,TGTGCCAGCAGTTCTCCAGGGGCGGCATATGGCTACACCTTC,CASSSPGAAYGYTF
TRBD2,TRBV4-2,once,TRBJ2-7,TGTGCCAGCAGCCAAGGGCCGCTAGCGGGAGTATACGAGCAGTACTTC,CASSQGPLAGVYEQYF
NA,TRBV28,NA,TRBJ2-7,TGTGCCAGCAGTTTGGGATCGGGGCCCTCCTACGAGCAGTACTTC,CASSLGSGPSYEQYF
NA,TRBV7-9,once,TRBJ1-1,TGTGCCAGCAGCTTAGTTGACCTCCGCCTTGAAGCTTTCTTT,CASSLVDLRLEAFF
NA,TRBV7-8,once,TRBJ2-3,TGTGCCAGCAGCTTATATTCCCAGCGCGGCACTAGCACAGATACGCAGTATTTT,CASSLYSQRGTSTDTQYF
NA,TRBV6-6,NA,TRBJ1-1,TGTGCCAGTGGGCCCGTGAACACTGAAGCTTTCTTT,CASGPVNTEAFF
TRBD1,TRBV6-1,NA,TRBJ1-6,TGTGCCAGCAGGGCAGGGGGCTTGAATTCACCCCTCCACTTT,CASRAGGLNSPLHF
NA,TRBV19,NA,TRBJ1-5,TGTGCCAGTAGTATAGGGATGAGGCAGCCCCAGCATTTT,CASSIGMRQPQHF
NA,TRBV27,NA,TRBJ2-4,TGTGCCAGCAGTCCTATAACTGAAGCCAAAAACATTCAGTACTTC,CASSPITEAKNIQYF
NA,TRBV25-1,NA,TRBJ2-2,TGTGCCAGCAGTGATGGCAGAGACAACACCGGGGAGCTGTTTTTT,CASSDGRDNTGELFF
NA,TRBV7-9,few,TRBJ1-3,TGTGCCAGCAGCCCCCAGGGTGGTGGAACTGGAAACACCATATATTTT,CASSPQGGGTGNTIYF
TRBD2,TRBV13,once,TRBJ2-5,TGTGCCAGCAGCTTAACTAGCGTTGAGACCCAGTACTTC,CASSLTSVETQYF
NA,TRBV9,NA,TRBJ1-1,TGTGCCAGCAGCGTAGAGCGAGGAGGTGACACTGAAGCTTTCTTT,CASSVERGGDTEAFF
NA,TRBV15,NA,TRBJ2-2,TGTGCCACCAGCACCGGGATTGGCACCGGGGAGCTGTTTTTT,CATSTGIGTGELFF
NA,TRBV10-1,NA,TRBJ2-7,TGCGCCAGCAGTGAGTTCCCCGGGACGATCGAGCAGTACTTC,CASSEFPGTIEQYF
TRBD2,TRBV7-9,many,TRBJ2-1,TGTGCCAGCGAAACCGAAGCGGGGAGCTCCTACAATGAGCAGTTCTTC,CASETEAGSSYNEQFF
TRBD2,TRBV25-1,NA,TRBJ2-3,TGTGCCAGCAAGGGACTAGCGGCGCTAGATACGCAGTATTTT,CASKGLAALDTQYF
NA,TRBV28,NA,TRBJ2-7,TGTGCCAGCAGTTTACGACCCATCTACGAGCAGTACTTC,CASSLRPIYEQYF
NA,TRBV4-1,NA,TRBJ1-1,TGCGCCAGCAGCCTCCCAGCAGGGACTGAAGCTTTCTTT,CASSLPAGTEAFF
NA,TRBV4-1,NA,TRBJ2-3,TGCGCCAGCAGCCAAGAGCGGGGCCAACCTAGCACAGATACGCAGTATTTT,CASSQERGQPSTDTQYF
NA,TRBV6-1,NA,TRBJ2-7,TGTGCCAGCAGTGAAGTCGTCAGCTCCTACGAGCAGTACTTC,CASSEVVSSYEQYF
TRBD1,TRBV28,few,TRBJ2-1,TGTGCCAGCAGTTTTAACGAGGACAGGGCTAGGGATGAGCAGTTCTTC,CASSFNEDRARDEQFF
TRBD1,TRBV2,few,TRBJ1-5,TGTGCCAGCAGCCTCGTGGACAGGGGGAATCAGCCCCAGCATTTT,CASSLVDRGNQPQHF
NA,TRBV6-4,many,TRBJ2-1,TGTGCCAGCAGTGATAGGGAACGGGACGAGCAGTTCTTC,CASSDRERDEQFF
TRBD2,TRBV28,NA,TRBJ2-7,TGTGCCAGCAGTTTATTCTTTGGGCTAGCGGGAGGGCCCCAGCAGTACTTC,CASSLFFGLAGGPQQYF
NA,TRBV14,NA,TRBJ2-1,TGTGCCAGCAGCCAAGATTTGGGGCTTGAGCAGTTCTTC,CASSQDLGLEQFF
NA,TRBV13,NA,TRBJ2-2,TGTGCCAGCAGCTTGGCAGGGCCCGGGGAGCTGTTTTTT,CASSLAGPGELFF
NA,TRBV29-1,NA,TRBJ1-5,TGCGTAATGCAGGAGAATAGCAATCAGCCCCAGCATTTT,CVMQENSNQPQHF
TRBD2,TRBV5-1,NA,TRBJ2-1,TGCGCCAGCAGCTTGTTGGCTAGCGGGGGGAATGAGCAGTTCTTC,CASSLLASGGNEQFF
NA,TRBV6-6,NA,TRBJ2-2,TGTGCCAGCAGAATAGACCCTTACACCGGGGAGCTGTTTTTT,CASRIDPYTGELFF
NA,TRBV19,few,TRBJ1-1,TGTGCCAGTAGTATCTGGGAAGGCTCTGAAGCTTTCTTT,CASSIWEGSEAFF
NA,TRBV5-4,NA,TRBJ1-1,TGTGCCAGCAACGGTTTGGAGGGGGTGAACACTGAAGCTTTCTTT,CASNGLEGVNTEAFF
TRBD2,TRBV6-1,NA,TRBJ2-7,TGTGCCAGCACCGAAGCGGAGGCTAGCGGGGGCTACGAGCAGTACTTC,CASTEAEASGGYEQYF
NA,TRBV6-4,once,TRBJ2-3,TGTGCCAGCAGTCAAGGGGGGAAAGATACGCAGTATTTT,CASSQGGKDTQYF
NA,TRBV10-1,many,TRBJ2-7,TGCGCCAGCAGCCGGGACCCAAGCTCCTACGAGCAGTACTTC,CASSRDPSSYEQYF
NA,TRBV4-1,NA,TRBJ2-7,TGCGCCAGCAGCCAAGTGTATCCTACCTACGAGCAGTACTTC,CASSQVYPTYEQYF
TRBD2,TRBV29-1,NA,TRBJ2-1,TGCAGCGTTGAACTGCGGGAGGGGGTGTATGAGCAGTTCTTC,CSVELREGVYEQFF
NA,TRBV6-5,NA,TRBJ1-1,TGTGCCAGCAGTTACTCAGGAGCGACCATGAACACTGAAGCTTTCTTT,CASSYSGATMNTEAFF
NA,TRBV7-8,NA,TRBJ2-7,TGTGCCAGCAGCTACGCCCGGCAGGGGAACGGGGAGCAGTACTTC,CASSYARQGNGEQYF
TRBD2,TRBV4-2,NA,TRBJ2-1,TGTGCCAGCAGCCAAGAAGGGACTAGCGCCTACAATGAGCAGTTCTTC,CASSQEGTSAYNEQFF
NA,TRBV14,NA,TRBJ2-1,TGTGCCAGCAGAGACGGGAGCTCCTACAATGAGCAGTTCTTC,CASRDGSSYNEQFF
TRBD1,TRBV5-6,NA,TRBJ2-3,TGTGCCAGCAGCTTTAATTTTGGGACAGGCGTAGATACGCAGTATTTT,CASSFNFGTGVDTQYF
TRBD1,TRBV6-4,few,TRBJ2-1,TGTGCCAGCAGTTACTCGTTACAGGGGAACAATGAGCAGTTCTTC,CASSYSLQGNNEQFF
NA,TRBV28,NA,TRBJ1-5,TGTGCCAGCAGTTTTCCGGGACAGCCCCAGCATTTT,CASSFPGQPQHF
TRBD1,TRBV7-9,NA,TRBJ2-2,TGTGCCAGCAGTAAGTCCCCCCCGGGACAGGGTGACGGGGAGCTGTTTTTT,CASSKSPPGQGDGELFF
NA,TRBV7-9,few,TRBJ2-1,TGTGCCAGCAGCTTAACAGGGAGAGAGCAGTTCTTC,CASSLTGREQFF
NA,TRBV1,NA,TRBJ2-1,TGCACCAGCAGCCAAGTTATGGGACTAGCGGGAGATGAGCAGTTCTTC,CTSSQVMGLAGDEQFF
TRBD2,TRBV4-1,NA,TRBJ2-3,TGCGCCAGCAGCCCGCTAGCGGGAGGGCCAGATACGCAGTATTTT,CASSPLAGGPDTQYF
TRBD2,TRBV11-3,NA,TRBJ2-7,TGTGCCAGCACTGCAAAAGGACTAGGACTTAACGAGCAGTACTTC,CASTAKGLGLNEQYF
NA,TRBV13,NA,TRBJ1-3,TGTGCCAGCAGCCCGGCGGGAACTTCTGGAAACACCATATATTTT,CASSPAGTSGNTIYF
NA,TRBV9,NA,TRBJ1-4,TGTGCCAGCAGCGTCTCAGGGACGGATGAAAAACTGTTTTTT,CASSVSGTDEKLFF
NA,TRBV5-5,once,TRBJ1-5,TGTGCCAGCAGCTACGTCTCGGGGGGCAATCAGCCCCAGCATTTT,CASSYVSGGNQPQHF
TRBD1,TRBV10-3,few,TRBJ1-5,TGTGCCATCAAGGGGGCCAGTAGCAATCAGCCCCAGCATTTT,CAIKGASSNQPQHF